Listed below are T cell receptor beta chains from one sample, sequenced in a study of T-cell memory formation after mild COVID-19. TCRdb redid the calling of the 5' RACE reads with MiXCR, one entry per CDR3 protein. The sample has around 120,000 distinct CDR3 sequences, about a sixth seen once. Source material: PBMCs or a T cell subset sorted from them (not recorded which). Every receptor here comes from an adult woman who had mild COVID-19 (a few samples of this study predate the infection). Cell type and time point are not known. Each CDR3 is given with its conserved first and last residue. The order of the fields is V gene, J gene, CDR3 protein.

TRBV5-1,TRBJ2-1,CASSLSTGRDNEQFF
TRBV7-2,TRBJ1-2,CASSGTGGSYGYTF
TRBV9,TRBJ2-1,CASSVKGPRDEQFF
TRBV6-2/TRBV6-3,TRBJ2-2,CASRHQTGELFF
TRBV5-1,TRBJ1-1,CASETGGGNTEAFF
TRBV7-2,TRBJ2-2,CASSFRRPTFFVGELFF
TRBV2,TRBJ1-3,CASSEDSATSGNTIYF
TRBV4-3,TRBJ1-2,CASSQSSTSNYGYTF
TRBV27,TRBJ2-1,CASSPTSDPYNEQFF
TRBV9,TRBJ1-4,CASSVASTNEKLFF
TRBV6-2/TRBV6-3,TRBJ1-5,CASRQQGNQPQHF
TRBV12-3/TRBV12-4,TRBJ2-1,CASSYGWDLGDEQFF
TRBV27,TRBJ2-1,CASSRAGGNEQFF
TRBV20-1,TRBJ2-7,CSAIPPSGGYEQYF
TRBV7-2,TRBJ2-7,CASSLSCGGPYEQYF
TRBV7-2,TRBJ2-7,CASSLGAGGGYEQYF
TRBV29-1,TRBJ1-2,CSVGTGYTF
TRBV24-1,TRBJ2-2,CATRRTANTGELFF
TRBV20-1,TRBJ2-1,CSARVLAVSSYNEQFF
TRBV5-6,TRBJ2-1,CASSLVQNYNEQFF
TRBV3-1,TRBJ2-7,CASSQAQRELTYEQYF
TRBV5-4,TRBJ2-7,CASGLVRLAGGAYEQYF
TRBV5-1,TRBJ2-7,CASSLGDGYEQYF
TRBV5-1,TRBJ1-1,CASSFEGSGTEAFF
TRBV23-1,TRBJ2-2,CASTQTSTGELFF
TRBV9,TRBJ2-1,CASSPRTGHLYNEQFF
TRBV12-3/TRBV12-4,TRBJ2-1,CASSLERIGRNEQFF
TRBV20-1,TRBJ2-5,CSARVKAGGGETQYF
TRBV2,TRBJ2-2,CASSDTSNTGELFF
TRBV12-3/TRBV12-4,TRBJ2-1,CASSTSGSWNEQFF
TRBV12-3/TRBV12-4,TRBJ2-2,CASRSRDRENTGELFF
TRBV5-5,TRBJ2-7,CASSLGGFTYEQYF
TRBV2,TRBJ1-5,CASSEDGRVLQGSQPQHF
TRBV7-9,TRBJ1-1,CASSPDLSPEAFF
TRBV20-1,TRBJ2-5,CSARPGGGAQETQYF
TRBV20-1,TRBJ2-5,CSAREGLAGVETQYF
TRBV20-1,TRBJ1-1,CSARADLGSYMNTEAFF